Following are 16 T cell receptor beta chains from one sample sequenced in a study of T cell responses to AZD1222 COVID-19 vaccine. TCRdb's copy holds only in-frame clones and misses some; the assay was immunoSEQ multiplex PCR. The repertoire consists of over 100,000 clones, with 86% occurring once and the leading ten covering under 25%. Sequenced here: peripheral blood, sampled on day 0 of AZD1222 vaccination. These receptors came from an adult in good health.

The rearrangement uses TRBV10-3 and TRBJ1-5, with D unclear. CDR1 is ENHRY, CDR2 SYGVKD, per germline. The ends were cut back, 4 bases at V and 6 bases at J, with 10 bases in the middle. The CDR3 has 13 amino acids. The CDR3: CAISGPELQPQHF. The CDR3 bases are TGTGCCATCAGTGGCCCGGAGCTTCAGCCCCAGCATTTT.

The rearrangement joins TRBV15 to TRBJ2-7; 11 nucleotides agree with TRBD1. Germline V gives CDR1 LNHNV, CDR2 YYDKDF (reference sequence). The CDR3 runs to 14 residues. Trimming at V came to 9 bases and at J to 7 bases, leaving 11 bases not matched to a gene. This chain's CDR3 is CATSPGTGGREQYF. In DNA, the CDR3 is TGTGCCACATCCCCCGGGACAGGGGGGCGAGAGCAGTACTTC.

The rearrangement links TRBV28 to TRBJ1-1; 9 positions match TRBD1. The length of the CDR3 is 13 residues. Germline CDR1 MDHEN, CDR2 SYDVKM. J was trimmed by 5 bases and V by 5 bases; bases with no gene match: 3. The CDR3 loop reads CASSPGTGTEAFF. The CDR3 DNA reads TGTGCCAGCAGTCCAGGGACAGGGACTGAAGCTTTCTTT.

The V call is TRBV30, the J call TRBJ2-7; TRBD1 is a possible D gene (5 bases). V was pared by 3 bases and J by 0 bases, with 15 bases between. CDR3 length equals 15 residues. The germline gives CDR1 GTSNPN, CDR2 SVGIG (reference sequence). DNA of the CDR3: TGTGCCTGGAGGGGAAGACAGATGTTCTCCTACGAGCAGTACTTC. Amino acids: CAWRGRQMFSYEQYF.

The J gene is TRBJ1-1, the V gene TRBV3-1 (or the pseudogene TRBV3-2); the D gene is possibly TRBD1 (5 bases). CDR3 length: 14 amino acids. The ends were cut back, 1 base at V and 10 bases at J, with 16 bases in the middle. Germline values: CDR1 LGHDT, CDR2 YNNKEL (reference sequence). The CDR3 protein is CASSQGGWETGAFF. For the CDR3, the DNA is TGTGCCAGCAGCCAAGGGGGGTGGGAAACGGGAGCTTTCTTT.

The rearrangement joins TRBV3-1 (or the pseudogene TRBV3-2) to TRBJ1-3, with unresolved D. Trimming pared 5 bases from V and 3 bases from J, leaving 2 bases between. The CDR3 is 11 amino acids. Germline V lookup: CDR1 LGHDT, CDR2 YNNKEL (reference sequence). The CDR3 loop is CASSFGNTIYF. DNA of the CDR3: TGTGCCAGCAGCTTTGGAAACACCATATATTTT.

V usage is TRBV14 and J usage is TRBJ1-6; 9 positions agree with TRBD1. J was trimmed by 13 bases and V by 4 bases; bases with no gene match: 5. Germline values: CDR1 SGHDN, CDR2 FVKESK. The CDR3 consists of 13 residues. CDR3 sequence: CASSRQDRGPLHF. The DNA of the CDR3 is TGTGCCAGCAGCCGACAGGACAGGGGCCCCCTCCACTTT.

This clone occurred a few times. The V call is TRBV30, the J call TRBJ1-4, with TRBD1 matching over 7 bases. Per the germline V gene, CDR1 is GTSNPN and CDR2 is SVGIG (reference sequence). This CDR3 region has 16 residues. Trimming removed 5 bases from V and 0 bases from J; junction bases left unmatched: 9. The CDR3 DNA is TGTGCCTGGGGTGCCGGGACAGCCACAACTAATGAAAAACTGTTTTTT. Encoded protein: CAWGAGTATTNEKLFF.

In this sample, this clone turned up once. Other DNA sequences of this sample code for an identical CDR3. The CDR3 reads CASSLGAYEQYF. The CDR3 nucleotides read TGTGCCAGCAGCTTAGGCGCCTACGAGCAGTACTTC. V gene TRBV7-9 combines with J gene TRBJ2-7; no definite D call. Germline loops: CDR1 SEHNR, CDR2 FQNEAQ (reference sequence). V lost 1 base to trimming and J lost 2 bases, with 3 bases between them. The CDR3 runs 12 residues.

V and J are TRBV4-3 and TRBJ2-3, with 10 bases identical to TRBD2. Germline trimming cut 5 bases from V and 3 bases from J; bases unmatched to any gene: 11. This CDR3 is built from 17 residues. The germline CDR1 and CDR2 sequences are LGHNA and YSLEER. The chain's CDR3 is CASSWEGSSGGTDTQYF. CDR3 bases: TGCGCCAGCAGCTGGGAAGGATCTAGCGGGGGAACAGATACGCAGTATTTT.

V gene TRBV3-1 (or the pseudogene TRBV3-2) combines with J gene TRBJ1-4; no definite D call. V shed 3 bases and J shed 0 bases, with 11 bases lying between them. CDR3 length: 16 residues. The V gene's germline CDR1 is LGHDT and CDR2 YNNKEL (reference sequence). The CDR3 coding sequence is TGTGCCAGCAGCCAGGGAATTATGGCAACTAATGAAAAACTGTTTTTT. Protein: CASSQGIMATNEKLFF.

The chain has TRBV29-1 and TRBJ1-1; TRBD1 might be the D (6 bases). Trimming removed 4 bases at V and 7 bases at J, with 10 bases between. This CDR3 spans 11 amino acids. Germline CDR1 is SQVTM and CDR2 is ANQGSEA. This CDR3 reads CSVGRGVEAFF. The CDR3 coding sequence is TGCAGCGTTGGGAGGGGGGTTGAAGCTTTCTTT. Combining the CDR3 with reference TRBV29-1 and TRBJ1-1 gives the whole variable domain SAVISQKPSRDICQRGTSLTIQCQVDSQVTMMFWYRQQPGQSLTLIATANQGSEATYESGFVIDKFPISRPNLTFSTLTVSNMSPEDSSIYLCSVGRGVEAFFGQGTRLTVV.

The sample holds a few counts of this clone. The V and J genes are TRBV28 and TRBJ2-3; D uncertain. Germline values: CDR1 MDHEN, CDR2 SYDVKM. Trimming stripped 3 bases from V and 6 bases from J, with 7 bases between. The CDR3 runs to 12 residues. CDR3 coding DNA: TGTGCCAGCAGTTTCGCAATGGATACGCAGTATTTT. It translates to CASSFAMDTQYF.

This clone came up a few times. At one end the junction does not follow the germline gene, possibly because of a read error. The J gene is TRBJ1-4, the V gene TRBV7-7, with TRBD1 matching 8 bases. The germline V gene encodes CDR1 SSHAT and CDR2 FNYEAQ (reference sequence). The CDR3 spans 21 residues. This CDR3 reads CASSLETTDLDRARVGEKLFF. CDR3 nucleotide sequence: TGTGCTAGCAGCTTAGAGACCACGGATCTGGACAGGGCACGTGTTGGGGAAAAACTGTTTTTT. Complete variable domain (other parts from reference TRBV7-7 and TRBJ1-4): GAGVSQSPRYKVTKRGQDVTLRCDPISSHATLYWYQQALGQGPEFLTYFNYEAQPDKSGLPSDRFSAERPEGSISTLTIQRTEQRDSAMYRCASSLETTDLDRARVGEKLFFGSGTQLSVL.

This clone appeared a single time. Other DNA sequences in this sample translate to the same CDR3. The rearrangement uses TRBV12-3 or TRBV12-4 and TRBJ1-2; 9 nucleotides match TRBD1. The CDR3 length is 11 residues. Losses at the gene ends were 5 bases for V and 8 bases for J; bases not matched to a gene: 0. CDR3 region: CASSTGGGYTF. The CDR3 DNA reads as TGTGCCAGCAGTACAGGGGGCGGCTACACCTTC.

The chain joins TRBV2 to TRBJ1-2; weak D call: TRBD1 (5 bases). The CDR3 is made up of 15 amino acids. Trimming took 3 bases from V and 2 from J, leaving 13 bases between them. Germline values: CDR1 SNHLY, CDR2 FYNNEI. CDR3 sequence (DNA): TGTGCCAGCAGTGAGGGACGGAAAAGGAACTATGGCTACACCTTC. Its translation is CASSEGRKRNYGYTF. Based on the CDR3 plus reference TRBV2 and TRBJ1-2, the full variable domain is EPEVTQTPSHQVTQMGQEVILRCVPISNHLYFYWYRQILGQKVEFLVSFYNNEISEKSEIFDDQFSVERPDGSNFTLKIRSTKLEDSAMYFCASSEGRKRNYGYTFGSGTRLTVV.